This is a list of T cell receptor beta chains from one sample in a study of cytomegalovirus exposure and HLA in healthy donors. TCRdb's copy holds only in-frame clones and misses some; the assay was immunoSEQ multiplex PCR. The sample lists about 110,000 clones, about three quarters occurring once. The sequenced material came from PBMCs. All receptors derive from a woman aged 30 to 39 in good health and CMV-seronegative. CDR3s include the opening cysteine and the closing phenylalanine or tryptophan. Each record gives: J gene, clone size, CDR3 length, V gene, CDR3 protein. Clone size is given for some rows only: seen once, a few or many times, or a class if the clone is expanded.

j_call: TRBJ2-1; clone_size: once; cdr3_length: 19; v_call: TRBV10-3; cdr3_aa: CAISDPLQGAQGFGNEQFF
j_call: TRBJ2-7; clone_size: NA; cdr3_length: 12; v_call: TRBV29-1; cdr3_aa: CSVSSGRYEQYF
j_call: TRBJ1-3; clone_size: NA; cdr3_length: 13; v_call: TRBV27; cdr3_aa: CASSRDSGNTIYF
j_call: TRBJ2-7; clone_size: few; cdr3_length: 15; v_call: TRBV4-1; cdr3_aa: CASSQGRQGGYEQYF
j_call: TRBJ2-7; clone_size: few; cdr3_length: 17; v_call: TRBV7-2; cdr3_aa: CASRGFGASGRAVEQYF
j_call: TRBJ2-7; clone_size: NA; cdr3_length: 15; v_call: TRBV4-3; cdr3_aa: CASSQDPRGVREQYF
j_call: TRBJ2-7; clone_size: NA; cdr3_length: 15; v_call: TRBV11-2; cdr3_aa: CASSLGGLGSAEQYF
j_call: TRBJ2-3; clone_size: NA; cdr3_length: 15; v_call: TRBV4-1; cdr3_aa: CASSPWTSSTDTQYF
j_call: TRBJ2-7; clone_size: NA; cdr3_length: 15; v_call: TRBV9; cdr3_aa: CASSVDGLAGSEQYF
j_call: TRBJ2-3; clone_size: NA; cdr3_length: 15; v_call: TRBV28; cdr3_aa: CASSFGQGTEDTQYF
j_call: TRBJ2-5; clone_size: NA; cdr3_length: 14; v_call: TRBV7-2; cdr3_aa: CASSLQGLEETQYF
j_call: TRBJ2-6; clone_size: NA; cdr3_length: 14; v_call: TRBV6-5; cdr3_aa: CASSFSSGANVLTF
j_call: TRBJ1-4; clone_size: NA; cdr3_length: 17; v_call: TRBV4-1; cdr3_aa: CASSQEPTGSFGQKLFF
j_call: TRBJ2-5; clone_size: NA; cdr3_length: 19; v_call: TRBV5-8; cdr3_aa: CASSLVAYGLDSIQETQYF
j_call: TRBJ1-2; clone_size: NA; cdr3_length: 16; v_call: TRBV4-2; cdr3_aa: CASSQDATGVNYGYTF
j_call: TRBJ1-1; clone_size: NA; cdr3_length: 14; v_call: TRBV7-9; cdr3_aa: CASSLAYGAVEAFF
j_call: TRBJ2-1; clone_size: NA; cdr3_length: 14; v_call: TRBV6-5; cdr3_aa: CASSYLRSYNEQFF
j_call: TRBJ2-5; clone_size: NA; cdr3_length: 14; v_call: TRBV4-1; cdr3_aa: CASSQEQRQETQYF
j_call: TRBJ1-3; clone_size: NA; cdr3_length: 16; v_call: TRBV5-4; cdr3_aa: CASSSRQGRSGNTIYF
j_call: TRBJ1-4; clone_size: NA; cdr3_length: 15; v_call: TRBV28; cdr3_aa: CASEGPGQGYEKLFF
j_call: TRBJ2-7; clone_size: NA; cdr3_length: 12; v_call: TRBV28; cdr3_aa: CASSLSGYEQYF
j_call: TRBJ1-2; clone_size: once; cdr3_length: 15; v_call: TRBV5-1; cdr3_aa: CASSLRQGANYGYTF
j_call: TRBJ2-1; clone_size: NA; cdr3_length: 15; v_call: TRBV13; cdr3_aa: CASSLRQAPYNEQFF
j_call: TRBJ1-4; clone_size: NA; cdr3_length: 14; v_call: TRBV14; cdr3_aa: CASSRAGNPEKLFF
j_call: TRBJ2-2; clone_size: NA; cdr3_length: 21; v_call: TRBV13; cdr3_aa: CASSFYTLGRLSRMNTGELFF
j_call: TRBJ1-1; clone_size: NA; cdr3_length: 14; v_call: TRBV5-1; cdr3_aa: CASSGGGMGTEAFF
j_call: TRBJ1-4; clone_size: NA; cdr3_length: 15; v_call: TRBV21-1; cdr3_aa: CASSNIINRGEKLFF
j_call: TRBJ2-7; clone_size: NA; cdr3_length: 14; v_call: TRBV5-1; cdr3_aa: CASSPRQGPYEQYF
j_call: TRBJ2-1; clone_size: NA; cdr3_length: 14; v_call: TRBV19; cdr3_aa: CASTTTVRYNEQFF
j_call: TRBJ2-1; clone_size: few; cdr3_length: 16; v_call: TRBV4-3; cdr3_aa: CASSQRAGGIYNEQFF
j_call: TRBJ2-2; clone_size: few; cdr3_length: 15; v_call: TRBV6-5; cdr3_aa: CASSLGQVSAGELFF
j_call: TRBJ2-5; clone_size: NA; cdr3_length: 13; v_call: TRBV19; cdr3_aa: CASSMGGLETQYF
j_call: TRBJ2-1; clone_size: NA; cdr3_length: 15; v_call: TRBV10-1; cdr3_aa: CASSEIAGKYNEQFF
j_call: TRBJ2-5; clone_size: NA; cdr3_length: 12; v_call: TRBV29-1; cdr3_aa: CSVVDRRETQYF
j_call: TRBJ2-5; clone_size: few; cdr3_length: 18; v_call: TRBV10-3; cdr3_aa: CAISQNSGQGLAQETQYF
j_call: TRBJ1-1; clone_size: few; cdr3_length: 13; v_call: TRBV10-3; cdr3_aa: CAISATRVTEAFF
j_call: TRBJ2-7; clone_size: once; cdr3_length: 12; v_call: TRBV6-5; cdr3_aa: CASGAGPHEQYF
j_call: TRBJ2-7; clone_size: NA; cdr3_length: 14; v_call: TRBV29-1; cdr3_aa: CSVLRVTSTYEQYF
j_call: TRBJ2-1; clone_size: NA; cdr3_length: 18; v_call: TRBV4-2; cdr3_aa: CASSRGPGRMGGYNEQFF
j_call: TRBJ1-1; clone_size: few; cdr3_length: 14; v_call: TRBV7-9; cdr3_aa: CASSLSESNTEAFF
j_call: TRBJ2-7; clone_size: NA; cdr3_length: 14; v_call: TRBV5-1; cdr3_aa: CASSQGQTLGEQYF